This T cell receptor (beta chain) came from a study of post-analysis software for immune sequencing data. This clonotype was found a few times. Antigen specificity is unknown. Study-level results: TRBV5-6, TRBV5-1 and TRBV20-1 were among five TRBV segments more frequent in patients than controls. Strong same-batch co-clustering of samples appeared with F measure clustering. Compared with controls, patients showed significantly lower normalized Chao1 diversity.

The TCR beta cDNA libraries contained unique molecular identifiers. Between roughly 1 and 10 million T cells gave rise to roughly 0.5 million cDNA molecules. TCRdb reprocessed the PCR reads with MiXCR, giving one entry per CDR3 protein. Found here are roughly 670,000 distinct CDR3 sequences, approximately 60% of them singletons; the top ten hold approximately 11%. This CDR3 contains 12 residues. Trimming shortened V by 5 bases and J by 5 bases, and 12 bases separated the two germline ends. CDR1 and CDR2 from the germline V gene are SQVTM and ANQGSEA. The origin of this receptor is a girl aged 2-9 years with multiple sclerosis. The chain combines TRBV29-1 with TRBJ2-5, with D unresolved. Sequencing input: blood. For the CDR3, the DNA is TGCAGCGTTCTATCTCAAAGCGAGACCCAGTACTTC. Translated, it gives CSVLSQSETQYF.